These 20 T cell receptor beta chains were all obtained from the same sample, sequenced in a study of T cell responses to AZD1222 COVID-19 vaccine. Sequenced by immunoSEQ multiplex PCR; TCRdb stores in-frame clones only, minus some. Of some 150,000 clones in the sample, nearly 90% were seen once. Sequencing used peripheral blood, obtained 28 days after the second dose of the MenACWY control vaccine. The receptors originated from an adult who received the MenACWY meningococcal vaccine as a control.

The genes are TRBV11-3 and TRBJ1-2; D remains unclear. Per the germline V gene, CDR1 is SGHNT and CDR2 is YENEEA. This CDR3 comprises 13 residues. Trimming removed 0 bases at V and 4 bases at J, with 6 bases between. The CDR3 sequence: CASSLDLSYGYTF. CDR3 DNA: TGTGCCAGCAGCTTAGATCTCAGCTATGGCTACACCTTC. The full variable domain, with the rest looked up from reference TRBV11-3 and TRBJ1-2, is EAGVVQSPRYKIIEKKQPVAFWCNPISGHNTLYWYLQNLGQGPELLIRYENEEAVDDSQLPKDRFSAERLKGVDSTLKIQPAELGDSAVYLCASSLDLSYGYTFGSGTRLTVV.

The CDR3 here is CASSLDRGREAFF. CDR3 DNA sequence: TGTGCCAGCAGCTTAGATCGGGGCAGGGAAGCTTTCTTT. The chain joins TRBV11-3 to TRBJ1-1; TRBD1 is a possible D gene (5 bases). The CDR3 loop spans 13 amino acids. Germline V CDR1 and CDR2: SGHNT, YENEEA. Trimming removed 0 bases at V and 8 bases at J, with 10 bases between.

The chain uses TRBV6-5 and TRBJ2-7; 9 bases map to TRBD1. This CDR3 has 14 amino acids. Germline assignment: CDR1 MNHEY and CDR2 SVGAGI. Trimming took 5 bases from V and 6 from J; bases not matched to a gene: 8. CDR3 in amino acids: CASSPPGQGREQYF. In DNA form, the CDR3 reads TGTGCCAGCAGTCCCCCCGGACAGGGGCGCGAGCAGTACTTC.

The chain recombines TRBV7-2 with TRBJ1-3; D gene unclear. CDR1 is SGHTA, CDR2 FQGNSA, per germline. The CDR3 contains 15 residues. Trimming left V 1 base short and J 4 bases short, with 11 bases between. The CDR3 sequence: CASSLGRTAGNTIYF. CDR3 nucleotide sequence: TGTGCCAGCAGCTTAGGAAGGACCGCCGGAAACACCATATATTTT.

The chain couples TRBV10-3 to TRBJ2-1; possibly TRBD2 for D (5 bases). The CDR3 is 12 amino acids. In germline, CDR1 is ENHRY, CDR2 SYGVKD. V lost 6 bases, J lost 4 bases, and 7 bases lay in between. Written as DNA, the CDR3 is TGTGCCATCAGCGGACTTTACAATGAGCAGTTCTTC. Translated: CAISGLYNEQFF.

CDR3 nucleotide sequence: TGCGCCAGCAGAGACAGGGGCGAGCAGTACTTC. This gives the protein CASRDRGEQYF. V gene TRBV10-1 combines with J gene TRBJ2-7; 8 nucleotides line up with TRBD1. The CDR3 covers 11 residues. Germline CDR1 WNHNN, CDR2 SYGVQD (reference sequence). Trimming took 6 bases from V and 6 from J; bases not matched to a gene: 1.

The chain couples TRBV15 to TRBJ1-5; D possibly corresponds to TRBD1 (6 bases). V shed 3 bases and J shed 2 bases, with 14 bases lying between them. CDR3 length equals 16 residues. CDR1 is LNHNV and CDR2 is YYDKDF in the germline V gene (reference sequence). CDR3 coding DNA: TGTGCCACCAGCAGGCTACAGGGTACGGGCAATCAGCCCCAGCATTTT. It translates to CATSRLQGTGNQPQHF.

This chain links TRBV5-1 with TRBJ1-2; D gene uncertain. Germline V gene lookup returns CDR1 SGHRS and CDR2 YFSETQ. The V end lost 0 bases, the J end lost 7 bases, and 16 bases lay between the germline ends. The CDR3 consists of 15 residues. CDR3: CASSLGGRKLGGYTF. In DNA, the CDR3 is TGCGCCAGCAGCTTGGGAGGGCGGAAGCTCGGTGGCTACACCTTC.

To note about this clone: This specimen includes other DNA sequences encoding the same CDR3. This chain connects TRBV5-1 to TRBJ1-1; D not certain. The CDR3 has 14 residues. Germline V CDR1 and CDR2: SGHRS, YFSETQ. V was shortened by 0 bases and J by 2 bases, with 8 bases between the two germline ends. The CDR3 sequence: CASSLAPGNTEAFF. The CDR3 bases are TGCGCCAGCAGCTTGGCCCCGGGAAACACTGAAGCTTTCTTT.

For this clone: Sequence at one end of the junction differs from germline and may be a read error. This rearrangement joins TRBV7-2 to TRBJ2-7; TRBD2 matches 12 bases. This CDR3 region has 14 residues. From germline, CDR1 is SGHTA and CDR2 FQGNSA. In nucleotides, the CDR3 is TGTGCCAGCAGCCTAGCGGGAGGGACCTACGAGCAGTACTTC. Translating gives CASSLAGGTYEQYF. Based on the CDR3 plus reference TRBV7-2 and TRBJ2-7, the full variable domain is GAGVSQSPSNKVTEKGKDVELRCDPISGHTALYWYRQSLGQGLEFLIYFQGNSAPDKSGLPSDRFSAERTGGSVSTLTIQRTQQEDSAVYLCASSLAGGTYEQYFGPGTRLTVT.

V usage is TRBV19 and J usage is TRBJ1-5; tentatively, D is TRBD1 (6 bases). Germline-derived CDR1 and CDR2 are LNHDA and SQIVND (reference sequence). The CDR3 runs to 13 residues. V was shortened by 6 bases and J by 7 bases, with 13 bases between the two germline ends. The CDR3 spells CASSWTVSQPQHF. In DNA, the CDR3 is TGTGCCAGTAGCTGGACAGTCTCCCAGCCCCAGCATTTT.

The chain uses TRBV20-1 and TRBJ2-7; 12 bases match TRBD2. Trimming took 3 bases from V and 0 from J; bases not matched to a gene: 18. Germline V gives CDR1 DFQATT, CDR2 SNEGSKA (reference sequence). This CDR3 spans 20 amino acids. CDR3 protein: CSASSLQGGLAGGGSYEQYF. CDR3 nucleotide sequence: TGCAGTGCTAGTTCGCTGCAGGGAGGTCTAGCGGGAGGGGGCTCCTACGAGCAGTACTTC.

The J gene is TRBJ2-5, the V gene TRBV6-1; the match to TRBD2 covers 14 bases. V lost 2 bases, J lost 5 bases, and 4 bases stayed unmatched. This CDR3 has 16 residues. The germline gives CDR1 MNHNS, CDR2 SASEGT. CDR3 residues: CASSERRTSGGETQYF. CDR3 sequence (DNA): TGTGCCAGCAGTGAAAGGAGGACTAGCGGGGGGGAGACCCAGTACTTC.

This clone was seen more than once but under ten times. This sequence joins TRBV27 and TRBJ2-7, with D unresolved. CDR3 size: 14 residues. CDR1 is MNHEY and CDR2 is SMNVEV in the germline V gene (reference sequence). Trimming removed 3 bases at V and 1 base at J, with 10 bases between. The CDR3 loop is CASSFLGRSYEQYF. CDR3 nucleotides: TGTGCCAGCAGTTTCCTTGGTAGATCCTACGAGCAGTACTTC.

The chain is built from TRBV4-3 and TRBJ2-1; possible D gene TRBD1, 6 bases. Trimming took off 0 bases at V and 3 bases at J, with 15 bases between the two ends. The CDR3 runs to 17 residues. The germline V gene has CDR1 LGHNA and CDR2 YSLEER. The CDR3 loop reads CASSQEWAGAFYNEQFF. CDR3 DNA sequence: TGCGCCAGCAGCCAAGAATGGGCAGGGGCGTTCTACAATGAGCAGTTCTTC.

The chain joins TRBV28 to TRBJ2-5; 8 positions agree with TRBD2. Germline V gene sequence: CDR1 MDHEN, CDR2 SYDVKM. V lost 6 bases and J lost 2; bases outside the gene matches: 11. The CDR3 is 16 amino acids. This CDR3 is CASRQPELAEQETQYF. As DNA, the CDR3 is TGTGCCAGCAGGCAACCAGAACTAGCGGAACAAGAGACCCAGTACTTC.

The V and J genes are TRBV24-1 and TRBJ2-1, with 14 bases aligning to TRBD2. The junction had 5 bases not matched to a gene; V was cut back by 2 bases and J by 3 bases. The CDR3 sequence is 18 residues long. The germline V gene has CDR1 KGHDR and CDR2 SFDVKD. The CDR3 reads CATSDSGLAGDLYNEQFF. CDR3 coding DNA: TGTGCCACCAGTGATTCGGGACTAGCGGGGGACCTCTACAATGAGCAGTTCTTC.

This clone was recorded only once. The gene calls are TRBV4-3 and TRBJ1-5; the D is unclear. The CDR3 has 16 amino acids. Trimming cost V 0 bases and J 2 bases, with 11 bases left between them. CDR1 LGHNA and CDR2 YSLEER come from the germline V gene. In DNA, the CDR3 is TGCGCCAGCAGCCAAGATCTTGGTCCCCGCAATCAGCCCCAGCATTTT. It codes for CASSQDLGPRNQPQHF.

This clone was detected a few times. For the CDR3, the DNA is TGTGCCAGCAGCTTGGCTAGCGGGTTCTACGAGCAGTACTTC. Translation: CASSLASGFYEQYF. This chain connects TRBV7-9 to TRBJ2-7; 8 bases align to TRBD2. This CDR3 has 14 amino acids. Germline-derived CDR1 and CDR2 are SEHNR and FQNEAQ (reference sequence). The V gene end was trimmed by 3 bases and the J gene end by 3 bases; junction bases not matched to a gene: 4.

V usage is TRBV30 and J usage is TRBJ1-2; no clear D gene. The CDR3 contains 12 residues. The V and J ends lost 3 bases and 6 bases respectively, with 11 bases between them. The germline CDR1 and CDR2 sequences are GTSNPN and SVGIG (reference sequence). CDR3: CAWRSEGNGYTF. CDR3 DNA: TGTGCCTGGAGGTCCGAGGGAAATGGCTACACCTTC.